This TCR beta chain was sequenced for a study of response to subunit inactivated influenza vaccine. Regarding this clonotype: Its target is not known.

TCRdb passed the RT-PCR reads through MiXCR, listing each CDR3 protein once. This sample has hundreds of thousands of distinct CDR3 sequences; about a fifth occur once, and the top ten carry roughly 11%. Study observations and caveats: Each seasonal influenza vaccination recruits few new T cells, the authors suggested.

V was clipped by 7 bases and J by 4 bases; unmatched bases: 6. CDR1 and CDR2 from the germline V gene are SGHRS and YFSETQ. This CDR3 is 14 amino acids long. The source material was PBMCs from blood, sampled 4 to 6 days after vaccination. This sequence originates from a man over 45 who received an inactivated influenza vaccine. The chain joins TRBV5-1 to TRBJ2-5; 11 bases match TRBD2. The CDR3 coding sequence is TGCGCCAGCCGAGGACTAGCGGGTGTAGAGACCCAGTACTTC. Its protein is CASRGLAGVETQYF.